Following are 10 T cell receptor beta chains from one sample sequenced in a study of blood T cells in healthy people across ages (dated by TCRdb to the mid-2010s). Library preparation was by 5' RACE. Sequencer: Illumina HiSeq 2500. A second PCR of about 7 to 12 cycles was performed with a sample-barcoded 5' primer and a J-beta primer mix. TCRdb reanalyzed the raw reads on its own, using fastp at Q25 for trimming and MiXCR for clone calling, and kept in-frame beta chains. One record per CDR3 amino acid sequence lists the most common genes and DNA. The table for this sample lists 750,000 to 950,000 distinct CDR3 sequences; around 24% of them were counted only once. The ten largest clones take up roughly 3.1% of the sample. These data were also reused for a study on T cells of mothers and their children.

Specimen: blood. The receptor set was obtained from a boy between 10 and 17 years old in good health.

This clonotype was seen ten or more times. At one end, the junction sequence differs from germline, possibly due to a read error. CDR3 nucleotide sequence: TGCGCCAGCAGCACCGGGATGAACACTGAAGCTTTCTTT. It is translated as CASSTGMNTEAFF. The chain links TRBV7-3 to TRBJ1-1; D is ambiguous. CDR1 is SGHTA, CDR2 FQGTGA, per germline. CDR3 length equals 13 residues.

This clonotype was recorded a few times. This sequence joins TRBV4-1 and TRBJ1-4; no definite D call. Germline V CDR1 and CDR2: MGHRA, YSYEKL. The CDR3 totals 17 residues. Trimming pared 0 bases from V and 0 bases from J, leaving 11 bases between. CDR3 region: CASSQDPAYATNEKLFF. The CDR3 bases are TGCGCCAGCAGCCAAGATCCCGCCTATGCAACTAATGAAAAACTGTTTTTT.

The J gene is TRBJ1-1, the V gene TRBV2; D might be TRBD1 (6 bases). Germline values: CDR1 SNHLY, CDR2 FYNNEI. The ends were cut back, 1 base at V and 8 bases at J, with 17 bases in the middle. The CDR3 spans 15 residues. The DNA for the CDR3 is TGTGCCAGCAGTGAAGTGAGAGGGCGCAGGGGCGAAGCTTTCTTT. As protein: CASSEVRGRRGEAFF.

The rearrangement links TRBV4-1 to TRBJ2-1, with D unclear. Germline CDR1 MGHRA, CDR2 YSYEKL. The CDR3 runs 15 residues. V dropped 0 bases and J dropped 10 bases, with 16 bases sitting between them. CDR3 sequence: CASSQDGSLWQEQFF. Here the CDR3 DNA reads TGCGCCAGCAGCCAAGATGGGTCCCTTTGGCAAGAGCAGTTCTTC.

A remark on this clonotype: The junction shows a germline mismatch at one end, possibly a read error. The genes are TRBV10-3 and TRBJ1-1, with a possible D match to TRBD1 (6 bases). The CDR3 runs 15 residues. CDR1 ENHRY and CDR2 SYGVKD come from the germline V gene. For the CDR3, the DNA is TGTGCCATCAGTGACCCCAGGACAGTTGGCACTGAAACTTTCTTT. Its translation is CAISDPRTVGTETFF.

The sample holds a few counts of this clonotype. This rearrangement joins TRBV18 to TRBJ2-7; 7 positions match TRBD1. The germline gives CDR1 KGHSH, CDR2 LQKENI. V gave up 2 bases and J gave up 0 bases; unmatched junction bases: 7. The CDR3 contains 16 residues. The DNA for the CDR3 is TGTGCCAGCTCACCAGTATTGGACAGGAGCTCCTACGAGCAGTACTTC. Translating it yields CASSPVLDRSSYEQYF.

This clonotype was observed a handful of times. The chain uses TRBV28 and TRBJ2-5, with TRBD1 as a possible D gene (6 bases). Germline V gene data show CDR1 as MDHEN and CDR2 as SYDVKM. V lost 10 bases to trimming and J lost 7 bases, with 16 bases between them. This CDR3 is built from 12 residues. The CDR3 loop is CATGTTVGTQYF. DNA of the CDR3: TGTGCCACTGGGACAACCGTCGGGACCCAGTACTTC.

The chain uses TRBV30 and TRBJ1-2; possible D gene TRBD1, 5 bases. Between the trimmed V and J ends, which lost 0 bases and 4 bases, there was a span of 18 bases. This CDR3 region has 16 residues. Germline CDR1 reads GTSNPN; CDR2 reads SVGIG (reference sequence). CDR3 sequence (DNA): TGTGCCTGGAGTGTACTTCGTAAGGGGCCGAGCTATGGCTACACCTTC. Its translation is CAWSVLRKGPSYGYTF.

The rearrangement joins TRBV6-6 to TRBJ2-7, with TRBD2 matching over 9 bases. CDR3 length equals 13 residues. V lost 7 bases and J lost 5; bases outside the gene matches: 6. The germline CDR1 and CDR2 sequences are MNHNY and SVGAGI (reference sequence). In DNA, the CDR3 is TGTGCCAGCATCCGGCGGGGGGGCGACGAGCAGTACTTC. As protein: CASIRRGGDEQYF.

This clonotype was recorded a few times. CDR3: CSVVRQGATAHYNEQFF. In DNA form, the CDR3 reads TGCAGCGTTGTTCGACAGGGGGCCACTGCCCACTACAATGAGCAGTTCTTC. V usage is TRBV29-1 and J usage is TRBJ2-1, with 10 bases aligning to TRBD1. The CDR3 contains 17 residues. In germline, CDR1 is SQVTM, CDR2 ANQGSEA. V dropped 4 bases and J dropped 3; count of bases not matched to a gene: 12.